This T cell receptor beta chain was documented in a study of cytomegalovirus exposure and HLA in healthy donors. The wider study: As released early, the data held about 85 million unique TCRs from HLA-typed donors.

In the PCR, 60 Vbeta and 13 Jbeta primers were used. Sequencing used immunoSEQ multiplex PCR; TCRdb keeps in-frame clones, though not all of them. The data include about 160,000 clones; the top ten clones carry 2% to 2.5%. V lost 0 bases and J lost 8; bases outside the gene matches: 4. The germline gives CDR1 SGHDT, CDR2 YYEEEE. This CDR3 has 15 amino acids. This sequence joins TRBV5-6 and TRBJ1-6; 8 nucleotides agree with TRBD1. Sequenced input: PBMCs. This receptor was taken from a man aged 30 to 39 in good health and CMV-seronegative. CDR3 in amino acids: CASSLARGQDSPLHF. DNA of the CDR3: TGTGCCAGCAGCTTGGCCAGGGGGCAGGATTCACCCCTCCACTTT.